The clone carrying this T cell receptor beta chain was seen repeatedly, ten times or more. Molecular barcoding with unique molecular identifiers was used for the TCRbeta library. Via MiXCR, TCRdb re-called the PCR reads, giving one row per CDR3 protein. The table lists under 140,000 distinct CDR3 sequences, approximately 10% of them singletons. The data belong to a study of T-cell reconstitution after alpha-beta-depleted transplantation in children. Trimming stripped 9 bases from V and 9 bases from J, with 17 bases between. The CDR3 is made up of 12 amino acids. CDR1 is LNHNV, CDR2 YYDKDF, per germline (reference sequence).

Source: PBMCs from the stem cell graft donor, taken from the stem cell graft. The source of this sequence is a human donor who donated a stem cell graft to a child with acute lymphoblastic leukemia. The genes are TRBV15 and TRBJ1-2, with D perhaps matching TRBD1 (5 bases). CDR3 sequence (DNA): TGTGCCACGAGCTGGGGCAGTGAGAGCTACACCTTC. Encoded protein: CATSWGSESYTF.